Reported below is one T cell receptor beta chain. Its antigen remains unknown. These data originate in a study of cytomegalovirus exposure and HLA in healthy donors. Study-wide findings and caveats: Previously analyzed data showed that most TCR beta V segments were productive at a frequency of about 90% or about 30%. Among TCR sequences, most were rare, though some public TCRs appeared in many donors.

A multiplex PCR was run with 60 Vbeta primers and 13 Jbeta primers. TCRdb's table, derived via immunoSEQ multiplex PCR, lists solely in-frame clones and lacks some. The sample consists of approximately 150,000 clones, 60% to 80% of them appearing once. The sample was PBMCs. The receptor was isolated from a woman between 25 and 40 years old in good health and CMV-seronegative.

For the CDR3, the DNA is TGTGCCAGCAAACAGGCGGGGGATACCTACAATGAGCAGTTCTTC. This codes for CASKQAGDTYNEQFF. This sequence joins TRBV25-1 and TRBJ2-1, with 7 bases matching TRBD2. Germline CDR1 is MGHDK and CDR2 is SYGVNS. The CDR3 has 15 amino acids. V trimming: 7 bases; J trimming: 2 bases; junction bases outside the gene matches: 8.